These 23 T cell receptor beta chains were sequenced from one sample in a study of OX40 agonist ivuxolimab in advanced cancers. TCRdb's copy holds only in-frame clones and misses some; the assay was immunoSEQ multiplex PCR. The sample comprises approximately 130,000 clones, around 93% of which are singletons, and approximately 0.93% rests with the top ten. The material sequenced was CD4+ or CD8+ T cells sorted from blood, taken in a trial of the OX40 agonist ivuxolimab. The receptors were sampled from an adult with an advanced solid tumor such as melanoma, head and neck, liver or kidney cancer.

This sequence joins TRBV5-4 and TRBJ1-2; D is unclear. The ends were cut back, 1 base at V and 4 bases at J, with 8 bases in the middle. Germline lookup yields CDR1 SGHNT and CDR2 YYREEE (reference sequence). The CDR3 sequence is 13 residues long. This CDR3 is CASSLTGIYGYTF. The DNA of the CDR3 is TGTGCCAGCAGCTTGACGGGAATCTATGGCTACACCTTC.

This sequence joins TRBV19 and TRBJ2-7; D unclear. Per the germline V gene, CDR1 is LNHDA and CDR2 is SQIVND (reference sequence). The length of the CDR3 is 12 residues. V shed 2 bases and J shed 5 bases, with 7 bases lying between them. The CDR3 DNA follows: TGTGCCAGTAGTATAAGTAGGGACGAGCAGTACTTC. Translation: CASSISRDEQYF.

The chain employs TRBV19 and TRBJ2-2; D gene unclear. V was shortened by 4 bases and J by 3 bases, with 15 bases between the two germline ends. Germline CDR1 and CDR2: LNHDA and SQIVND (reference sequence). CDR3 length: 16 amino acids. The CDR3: CASSKPRTDHTGELFF. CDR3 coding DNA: TGTGCCAGTAGTAAGCCCCGGACCGACCACACCGGGGAGCTGTTTTTT.

The CDR3 protein is CASSTDSGTQYF. The CDR3 DNA is TGTGCCAGCAGCACGGACAGTGGGACCCAGTACTTC. The rearrangement joins TRBV9 to TRBJ2-5, with D possibly matching TRBD1 (6 bases). CDR1 and CDR2 from the germline V gene are SGDLS and YYNGEE. The V and J ends lost 4 bases and 7 bases respectively, with 11 bases between them. The CDR3 is made up of 12 amino acids.

For the CDR3, the DNA is TGTGCCAGCAGCTCCCGACAGGGGGCCGGCACTGAAGCTTTCTTT. It specifies CASSSRQGAGTEAFF. This chain joins TRBV7-6 and TRBJ1-1; 10 nucleotides agree with TRBD1. With V trimmed by 4 bases and J by 4 bases, 6 bases remained unmatched. There are 15 residues in the CDR3. Germline CDR1 reads SGHVS; CDR2 reads FNYEAQ.

This CDR3 is CASSARPGLAAYEQYF. Written as DNA, the CDR3 is TGTGCCAGCAGTGCCAGGCCGGGACTAGCAGCCTACGAGCAGTACTTC. The chain joins TRBV6-1 to TRBJ2-7; 9 bases fit TRBD2. The trim removed 4 bases at V and 2 bases at J, leaving 9 bases unmatched. In germline, CDR1 is MNHNS, CDR2 SASEGT. The CDR3 runs to 16 residues.

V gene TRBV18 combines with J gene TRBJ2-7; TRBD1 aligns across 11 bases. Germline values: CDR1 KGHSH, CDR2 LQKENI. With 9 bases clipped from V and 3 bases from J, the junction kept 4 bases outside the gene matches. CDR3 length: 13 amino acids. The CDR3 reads CASSGTGGYEQYF. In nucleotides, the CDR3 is TGTGCCAGTTCCGGGACAGGGGGCTACGAGCAGTACTTC.

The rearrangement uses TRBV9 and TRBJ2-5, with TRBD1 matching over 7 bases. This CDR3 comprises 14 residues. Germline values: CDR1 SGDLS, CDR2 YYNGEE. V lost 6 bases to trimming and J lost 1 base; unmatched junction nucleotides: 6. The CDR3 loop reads CASTKTGVQETQYF. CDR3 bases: TGTGCCAGCACCAAAACAGGGGTCCAAGAGACCCAGTACTTC.

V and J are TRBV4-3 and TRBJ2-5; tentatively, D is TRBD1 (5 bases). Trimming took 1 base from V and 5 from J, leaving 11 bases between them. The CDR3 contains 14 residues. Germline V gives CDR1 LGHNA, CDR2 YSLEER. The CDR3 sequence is CASSQVISGETQYF. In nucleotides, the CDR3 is TGCGCCAGCAGCCAAGTAATCTCAGGGGAGACCCAGTACTTC.

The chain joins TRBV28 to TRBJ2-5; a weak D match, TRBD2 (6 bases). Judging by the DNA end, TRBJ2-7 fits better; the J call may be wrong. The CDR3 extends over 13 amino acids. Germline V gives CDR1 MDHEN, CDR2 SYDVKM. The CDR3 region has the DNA TGTGCCAGCAGTTCCGGACTACCCTACGAGCAGTACTTC. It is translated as CASSSGLPYEQYF.

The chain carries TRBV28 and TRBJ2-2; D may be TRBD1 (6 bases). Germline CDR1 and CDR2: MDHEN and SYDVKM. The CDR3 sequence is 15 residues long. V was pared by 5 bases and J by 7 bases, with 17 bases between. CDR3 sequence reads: CASSAIRTVIGELFF. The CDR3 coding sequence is TGTGCCAGCAGTGCTATCCGGACAGTAATCGGGGAGCTGTTTTTT.

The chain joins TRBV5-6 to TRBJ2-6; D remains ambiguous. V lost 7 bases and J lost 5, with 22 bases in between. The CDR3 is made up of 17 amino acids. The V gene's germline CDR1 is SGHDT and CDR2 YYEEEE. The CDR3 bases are TGTGCCAGCCGTGACTGCAAGTCACAAAGTCGGGCCAACGTCCTGACTTTC. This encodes CASRDCKSQSRANVLTF.

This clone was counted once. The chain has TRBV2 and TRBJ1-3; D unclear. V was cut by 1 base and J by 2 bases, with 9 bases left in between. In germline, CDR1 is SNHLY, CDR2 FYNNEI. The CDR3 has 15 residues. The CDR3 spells CASSEEALTGNTIYF. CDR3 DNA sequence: TGTGCCAGCAGTGAAGAGGCCTTAACTGGAAACACCATATATTTT.

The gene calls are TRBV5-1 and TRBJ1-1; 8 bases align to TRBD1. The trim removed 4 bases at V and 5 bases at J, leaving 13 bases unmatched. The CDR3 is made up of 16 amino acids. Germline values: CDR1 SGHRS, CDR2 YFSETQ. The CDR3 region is CASSPSGAGGETEAFF. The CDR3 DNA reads TGCGCCAGCAGCCCCTCCGGGGCAGGGGGCGAGACTGAAGCTTTCTTT.

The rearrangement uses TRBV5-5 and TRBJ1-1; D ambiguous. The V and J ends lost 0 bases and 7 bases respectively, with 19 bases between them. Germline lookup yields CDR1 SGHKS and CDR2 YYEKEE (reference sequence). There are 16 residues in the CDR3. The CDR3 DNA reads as TGTGCCAGCAGCTTGGGGCTCGGCGAAGTACGAAATGAAGCTTTCTTT. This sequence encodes CASSLGLGEVRNEAFF.

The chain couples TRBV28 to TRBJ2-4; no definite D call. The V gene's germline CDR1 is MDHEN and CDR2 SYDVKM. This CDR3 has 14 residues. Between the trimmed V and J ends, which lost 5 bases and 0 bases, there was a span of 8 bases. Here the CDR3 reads CASSVFLAKNIQYF. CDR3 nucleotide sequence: TGTGCCAGCAGTGTGTTTTTAGCCAAAAACATTCAGTACTTC.

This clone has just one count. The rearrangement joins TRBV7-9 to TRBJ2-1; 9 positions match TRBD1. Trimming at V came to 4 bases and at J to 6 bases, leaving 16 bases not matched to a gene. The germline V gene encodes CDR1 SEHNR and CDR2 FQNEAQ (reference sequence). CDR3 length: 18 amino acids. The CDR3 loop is CASSSNPRQGGLGNEQFF. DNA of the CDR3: TGTGCCAGCAGCTCGAACCCAAGACAGGGGGGACTTGGCAATGAGCAGTTCTTC.

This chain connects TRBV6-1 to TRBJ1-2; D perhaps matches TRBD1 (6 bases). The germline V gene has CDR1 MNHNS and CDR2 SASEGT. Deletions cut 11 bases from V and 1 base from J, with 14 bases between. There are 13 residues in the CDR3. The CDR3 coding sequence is TGTGCCGGCGGACAGACCAATAACTATGGCTACACCTTC. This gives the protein CAGGQTNNYGYTF.

CDR3 sequence reads: CASSLRAQYEQYF. The CDR3 DNA follows: TGTGCCAGCAGTTTGCGCGCCCAGTACGAGCAGTACTTC. The chain joins TRBV28 to TRBJ2-7; D uncertain. V lost 3 bases and J 4 bases, leaving 10 bases between the germline ends. This CDR3 region has 13 residues. Germline-derived CDR1 and CDR2 are MDHEN and SYDVKM. Complete variable domain (other parts from reference TRBV28 and TRBJ2-7): DVKVTQSSRYLVKRTGEKVFLECVQDMDHENMFWYRQDPGLGLRLIYFSYDVKMKEKGDIPEGYSVSREKKERFSLILESASTNQTSMYLCASSLRAQYEQYFGPGTRLTVT.

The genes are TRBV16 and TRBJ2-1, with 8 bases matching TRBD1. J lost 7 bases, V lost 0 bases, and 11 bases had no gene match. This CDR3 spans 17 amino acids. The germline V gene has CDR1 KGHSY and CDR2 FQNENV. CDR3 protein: CASSQSSVRRQGNEQFF. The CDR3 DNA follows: TGTGCCAGCAGCCAATCAAGCGTTCGGAGACAGGGGAATGAGCAGTTCTTC.

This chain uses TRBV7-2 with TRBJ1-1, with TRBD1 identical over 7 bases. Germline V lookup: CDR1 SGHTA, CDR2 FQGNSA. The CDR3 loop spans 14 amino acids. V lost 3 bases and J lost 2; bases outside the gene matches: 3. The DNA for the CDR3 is TGTGCCAGCAGCTTTCGACAGGGCAACACTGAAGCTTTCTTT. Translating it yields CASSFRQGNTEAFF.

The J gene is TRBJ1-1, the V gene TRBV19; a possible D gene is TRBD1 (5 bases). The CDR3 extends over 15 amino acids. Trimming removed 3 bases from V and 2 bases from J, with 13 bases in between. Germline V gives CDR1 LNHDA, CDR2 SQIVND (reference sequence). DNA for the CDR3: TGTGCCAGTAGTATTCAGGGTGATCTTAACACTGAAGCTTTCTTT. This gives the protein CASSIQGDLNTEAFF.

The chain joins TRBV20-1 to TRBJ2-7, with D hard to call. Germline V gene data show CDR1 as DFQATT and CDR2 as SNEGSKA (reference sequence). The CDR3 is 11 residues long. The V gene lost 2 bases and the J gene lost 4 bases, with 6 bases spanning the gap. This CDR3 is CSARPRYEQYF. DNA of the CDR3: TGCAGTGCTAGACCCAGGTACGAGCAGTACTTC.